This TCR beta chain emerged from a study of neoadjuvant anti-PD-1 for oral cavity cancer. PBMC libraries mostly used 480 ng of input genomic DNA, with six replicates per sample. Sequenced by immunoSEQ multiplex PCR; TCRdb stores in-frame clones only, minus some. Here the sample spans around 81,000 clones, approximately 80% being singletons. PBMCs were not maintained or expanded in culture before analysis. Trimming took off 0 bases at V and 0 bases at J, with 3 bases between the two ends. There are 13 residues in the CDR3. Germline CDR1 reads SGHRS; CDR2 reads YFSETQ. The sequence derives from a person aged 40 to 85 with oral cavity squamous cell carcinoma. The starting material was PBMCs, obtained before nivolumab (anti-PD-1) treatment. The V call is TRBV5-1, the J call TRBJ1-1; D not resolved. The CDR3 DNA reads as TGCGCCAGCAGCTTGGCCGTGAACACTGAAGCTTTCTTT. This translates into CASSLAVNTEAFF.